This entry describes one T cell receptor (beta chain). No antigen is known for it. This record comes from a study of cytomegalovirus exposure and HLA in healthy donors. The CDR3 length is 16 residues. V lost 0 bases and J 4 bases, leaving 13 bases between the germline ends. CDR1 and CDR2 (germline): MGHRA, YSYEKL. The study ran its PCR with 60 Vbeta and 13 Jbeta primers. Clones were sequenced by immunoSEQ multiplex PCR, and TCRdb holds only the in-frame ones, with some missing. The sample yields about 210,000 clones, about four fifths seen once. The study's findings and limits: As a later analysis showed, several of the most significant clusters appeared to be linked to common viral pathogens. CMV serostatus was the sole immune exposure data available. Investigators reported approximately 170 TCR beta chains as tied to cytomegalovirus. A later analysis reportedly found fewer N-insertions in an Asian-associated ancestry cluster than the roughly 670-donor mean.

Sequencing was carried out using PBMCs. The gene calls are TRBV4-1 and TRBJ1-3; D uncertain. The sequence was obtained from a man aged 25 to 40 in good health and CMV-seronegative. This chain's CDR3 is CASSQDRGRAGNTIYF. The CDR3, as DNA: TGCGCCAGCAGCCAAGATCGCGGGAGGGCAGGAAACACCATATATTTT.